This T cell receptor (beta chain) was captured by sequencing in a study of Graves' ophthalmopathy and Graves' hyperthyroidism. This CDR3 spans 15 amino acids. Germline-derived CDR1 and CDR2 are DFQATT and SNEGSKA (reference sequence). V shed 1 base, J shed 5 bases, and the junction held 7 bases outside the gene matches. Stable hyperthyroidism denotes an absence of ophthalmopathy throughout 18 months of follow-up. The authors amplified TCR beta CDR3 regions, and they did so from RNA transcripts for repertoire sequencing. HTBI primers were used in a first-round RT-PCR, which preceded a second-round multiplex PCR. Using its own MiXCR run on the multiplex PCR reads, TCRdb lists one record per CDR3 protein. The sample lists under 800,000 distinct CDR3 sequences, 22% occurring once.

The clonotype was recovered from a woman younger than 30 with stable Graves' hyperthyroidism. Some clones in this sample may be carry-over from other donors' samples. Input material: peripheral blood. The chain combines TRBV20-1 with TRBJ1-2; TRBD1 aligns across 10 bases. CDR3 in DNA: TGCAGTGCTAGAGTGGGGGACAGGGGTATATATGGCTACACCTTC. Encoded protein: CSARVGDRGIYGYTF.